This entry is about one T cell receptor beta chain. As processed by the authors: Estimation of nucleated cell counts relied on the amplification of reference gene primers. TCRdb keeps only in-frame clones here, not all; method: immunoSEQ multiplex PCR. Clone size and the V and J calls come from that table; the DNA yielded D and trimming. This sample has about 200,000 clones; around 84% occur once, and the top ten carry around 14%. The entry originates in a study of blood T cell repertoires in COVID-19. About the study: Some COVID-19 samples were acute and others convalescent; all came from the United States, Italy and Spain. From T cells, B-cell-depleted T cells, or PBMCs came the material, which was cDNA or gDNA.

Germline V gives CDR1 SQVTM, CDR2 ANQGSEA. V was cut by 2 bases and J by 3 bases, with 5 bases left in between. The CDR3 loop spans 11 amino acids. Sequenced sample: peripheral blood. This sequence was found in a human donor in a cohort sampled during active COVID-19. The chain combines TRBV29-1 with TRBJ2-7, with D hard to call. The CDR3 spells CSVETDYEQYF. The CDR3, as DNA: TGCAGCGTTGAAACAGACTACGAGCAGTACTTC.